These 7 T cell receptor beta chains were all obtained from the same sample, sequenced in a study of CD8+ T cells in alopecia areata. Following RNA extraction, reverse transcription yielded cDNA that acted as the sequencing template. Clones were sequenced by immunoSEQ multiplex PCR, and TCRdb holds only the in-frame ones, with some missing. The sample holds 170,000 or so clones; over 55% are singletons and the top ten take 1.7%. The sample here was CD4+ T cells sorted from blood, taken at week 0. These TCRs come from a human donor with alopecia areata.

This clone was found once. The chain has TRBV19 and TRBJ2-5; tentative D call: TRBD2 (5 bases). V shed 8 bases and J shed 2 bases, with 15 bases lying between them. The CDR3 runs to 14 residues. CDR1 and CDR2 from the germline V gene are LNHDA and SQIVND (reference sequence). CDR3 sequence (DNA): TGTGCCAGTGGAAAAACGGGATCACAAGAGACCCAGTACTTC. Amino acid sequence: CASGKTGSQETQYF.

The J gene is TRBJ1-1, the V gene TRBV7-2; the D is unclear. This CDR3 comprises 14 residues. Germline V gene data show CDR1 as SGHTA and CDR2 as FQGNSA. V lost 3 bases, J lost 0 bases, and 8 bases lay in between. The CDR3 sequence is CASSLGWMNTEAFF. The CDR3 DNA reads TGTGCCAGCAGCTTGGGATGGATGAACACTGAAGCTTTCTTT.

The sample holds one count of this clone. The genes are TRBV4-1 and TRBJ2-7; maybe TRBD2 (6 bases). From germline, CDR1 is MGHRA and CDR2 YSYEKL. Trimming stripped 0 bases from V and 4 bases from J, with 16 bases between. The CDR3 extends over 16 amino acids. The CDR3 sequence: CASSQDFGTGRYEQYF. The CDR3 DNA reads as TGCGCCAGCAGCCAAGATTTTGGGACGGGGAGGTACGAGCAGTACTTC.

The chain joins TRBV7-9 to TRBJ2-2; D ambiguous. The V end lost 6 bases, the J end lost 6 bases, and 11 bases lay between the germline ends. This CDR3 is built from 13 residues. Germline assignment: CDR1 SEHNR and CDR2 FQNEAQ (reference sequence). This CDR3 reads CASSASSAGELFF. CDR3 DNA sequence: TGTGCCAGCAGTGCTAGTTCCGCCGGGGAGCTGTTTTTT.

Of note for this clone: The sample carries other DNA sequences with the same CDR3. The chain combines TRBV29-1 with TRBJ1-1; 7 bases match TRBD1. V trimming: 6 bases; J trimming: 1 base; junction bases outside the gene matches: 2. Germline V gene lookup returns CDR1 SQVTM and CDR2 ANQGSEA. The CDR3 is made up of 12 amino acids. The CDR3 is CSVGQSNTEAFF. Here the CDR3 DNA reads TGCAGCGTGGGACAGTCGAACACTGAAGCTTTCTTT.

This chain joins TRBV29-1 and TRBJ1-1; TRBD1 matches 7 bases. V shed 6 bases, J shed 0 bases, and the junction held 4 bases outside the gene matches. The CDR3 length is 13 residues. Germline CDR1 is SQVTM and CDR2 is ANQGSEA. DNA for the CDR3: TGCAGCGTCGACAGGGTGCTGAACACTGAAGCTTTCTTT. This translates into CSVDRVLNTEAFF.

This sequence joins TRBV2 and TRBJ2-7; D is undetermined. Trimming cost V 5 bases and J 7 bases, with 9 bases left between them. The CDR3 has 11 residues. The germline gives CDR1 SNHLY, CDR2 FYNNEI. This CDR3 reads CASSPYKEQYF. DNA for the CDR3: TGTGCCAGCAGTCCATACAAAGAGCAGTACTTC.